Listed below are T cell receptor beta chains from one sample, sequenced in a study of shared clonotypes between healthy human individuals. TCRdb keeps only in-frame clones here, not all; method: immunoSEQ multiplex PCR. This sample has nearly 750,000 clones, with approximately 72% found just once. Material for sequencing was memory CD4+ T cells sorted from blood. The receptors here all came from a woman aged 25 to 39 in good health. CDR3s include the opening cysteine and the closing phenylalanine or tryptophan. The order of the fields is J gene, V gene, D gene, clone size, CDR3 protein, CDR3 DNA. D genes are given only for firm matches. Size tells how often a clone was seen (once, few, many) or the class of an expanded clone, and some rows leave it out.

>TRBJ1-4|TRBV7-9|-|-
CASSPETTNEKLFF
TGTGCCAGCAGCCCAGAGACAACTAATGAAAAACTGTTTTTT
>TRBJ2-7|TRBV27|-|-
CASRLHSAYEQYF
TGTGCCAGCAGATTGCATAGCGCCTACGAGCAGTACTTC
>TRBJ2-7|TRBV7-2|TRBD2|-
CASSSTGLAGHYEQYF
TGTGCCAGCAGCTCTACCGGACTAGCGGGACACTACGAGCAGTACTTC
>TRBJ2-2|TRBV4-1|TRBD2|-
CASSQVGRGRTGELFF
TGTGCCAGCAGCCAAGTGGGGCGGGGGAGGACCGGGGAGCTGTTTTTT
>TRBJ2-7|TRBV9|-|-
CASSPGGAGLLAEQYF
TGTGCCAGCAGCCCCGGTGGCGCGGGGCTCCTCGCGGAGCAGTACTTC
>TRBJ2-3|TRBV28|TRBD2|-
CASRGGSGSISDTQYF
TGTGCCAGCAGGGGAGGGAGCGGGAGTATATCAGATACGCAGTATTTT
>TRBJ2-3|TRBV29-1|TRBD1|-
CSASGTVATDTQYF
TGCAGCGCTTCGGGGACAGTGGCCACAGATACGCAGTATTTT
>TRBJ1-2|TRBV11-2|TRBD1|few
CASSPGGGASYTF
TGTGCCAGCAGCCCAGGAGGGGGCGCGAGCTACACCTTC
>TRBJ1-1|TRBV28|-|few
CASRGRHRGKSEAFF
TGTGCCAGCCGAGGGCGACATCGGGGCAAGTCTGAAGCTTTCTTT
>TRBJ1-1|TRBV19|-|few
CASSISQGLVEEAFF
TGTGCCAGTAGTATTTCACAGGGCCTCGTTGAAGAAGCTTTCTTT
>TRBJ1-4|TRBV5-1|-|-
CATSSGTEGEKLFF
TGCGCCACCTCCTCCGGGACGGAGGGAGAAAAACTGTTTTTT
>TRBJ2-3|TRBV27|TRBD2|-
CASSSAGSADTQYF
TGTGCCAGCAGTTCAGCGGGATCCGCAGATACGCAGTATTTT
>TRBJ1-3|TRBV30|-|few
CAWIPMGGSSGNTIYF
TGTGCCTGGATACCAATGGGGGGAAGCTCTGGAAACACCATATATTTT
>TRBJ1-2|TRBV18|-|-
CASSRGDGSNGYTF
TGTGCCAGCTCACGCGGGGACGGATCGAATGGCTACACCTTC
>TRBJ1-1|TRBV10-3|-|-
CATWSGNTEAFF
TGTGCCACCTGGTCAGGGAACACTGAAGCTTTCTTT
>TRBJ1-4|TRBV5-1|TRBD1|many
CASSNRGLELSEKLFF
TGCGCCAGCAGCAACAGGGGGTTAGAATTGAGTGAAAAACTGTTTTTT
>TRBJ1-1|TRBV28|-|few
CASSLFRTDLNTEAFF
TGTGCCAGCAGTTTATTCAGGACAGATTTGAACACTGAAGCTTTCTTT
>TRBJ1-4|TRBV7-9|-|-
CASSSDIGEKLFF
TGTGCCAGCAGCTCAGACATTGGTGAAAAACTGTTTTTT
>TRBJ1-4|TRBV30|-|-
CAWRFVRGLKPTNEKLFF
TGTGCCTGGAGGTTCGTCAGGGGATTAAAACCAACTAATGAAAAACTGTTTTTT
>TRBJ2-7|TRBV10-3|TRBD2|-
CAISEPGLATYEQYF
TGTGCCATCAGTGAGCCAGGACTAGCGACCTACGAGCAGTACTTC
>TRBJ1-4|TRBV10-1|-|-
CASSESLRLNEKLFF
TGCGCCAGCAGTGAGTCGTTGAGACTTAATGAAAAACTGTTTTTT
>TRBJ1-2|TRBV6-5|TRBD1|-
CASRGGTGGRYTF
TGTGCCAGCAGAGGCGGGACAGGGGGGAGATATACCTTC
>TRBJ1-4|TRBV7-2|-|-
CASSLFGQDEKLFF
TGTGCCAGCAGCTTATTCGGACAAGATGAAAAACTGTTTTTT
>TRBJ2-1|TRBV19|TRBD2|-
CASSTKRGENEQFF
TGTGCCAGTAGTACTAAGCGGGGGGAGAATGAGCAGTTCTTC
>TRBJ1-2|TRBV28|-|-
CASSLQGVGYTF
TGTGCCAGCAGTCTACAGGGAGTCGGCTACACCTTC
>TRBJ2-5|TRBV7-9|TRBD2|few
CASSSGLAGIETQYF
TGTGCCAGCAGCTCGGGACTAGCGGGTATAGAGACCCAGTACTTC
>TRBJ2-7|TRBV5-5|TRBD2|-
CASSWTSGNGEQYF
TGTGCCAGCAGCTGGACTAGCGGGAATGGCGAGCAGTACTTC
>TRBJ2-3|TRBV5-4|-|-
CASSPDLGTDTQYF
TGTGCCAGCAGCCCGGACCTAGGCACAGATACGCAGTATTTT
>TRBJ2-2|TRBV6-4|TRBD1|-
CASSDGQGDTGELFF
TGTGCCAGCAGCGACGGACAGGGGGACACCGGGGAGCTGTTTTTT
>TRBJ1-5|TRBV6-5|-|-
CASSYSGPHRNQPQHF
TGTGCCAGCAGTTACTCGGGACCCCACCGAAATCAGCCCCAGCATTTT
>TRBJ2-5|TRBV18|-|-
CASSPPVAGGETQYF
TGTGCCAGCTCACCACCGGTAGCTGGAGGGGAGACCCAGTACTTC
>TRBJ2-4|TRBV28|TRBD1|-
CASSSGQGAIMDIQYF
TGTGCCAGCAGTTCCGGACAGGGGGCGATTATGGACATTCAGTACTTC
>TRBJ2-5|TRBV5-1|-|-
CASRVSLQETQYF
TGCGCCAGCAGGGTATCCCTACAAGAGACCCAGTACTTC
>TRBJ1-4|TRBV4-1|-|few
CASSLPGRELFF
TGCGCCAGCAGCCTCCCGGGAAGGGAACTGTTTTTT
>TRBJ1-5|TRBV5-1|-|-
CASSLGAENQPQHF
TGCGCCAGCAGCTTGGGGGCAGAGAATCAGCCCCAGCATTTT
>TRBJ2-3|TRBV30|-|-
CAWSSRTTRAATDTQYF
TGTGCCTGGAGTTCACGGACTACGAGGGCAGCAACAGATACGCAGTATTTT
>TRBJ1-1|TRBV7-3|-|-
CASRMPQGNEAFF
TGTGCCAGCAGGATGCCGCAGGGGAATGAAGCTTTCTTT
>TRBJ2-7|TRBV6-1|-|-
CASSRQGNSYEQYF
TGTGCCAGCTCTCGCCAGGGGAACTCCTACGAGCAGTACTTC
>TRBJ2-7|TRBV7-9|-|-
CASSLDEHYSYEQYF
TGTGCCAGCAGCTTAGACGAACACTACTCCTACGAGCAGTACTTC
>TRBJ2-5|TRBV28|-|-
CASSFGWRETQYF
TGTGCCAGCAGTTTCGGTTGGAGAGAGACCCAGTACTTC
>TRBJ2-7|TRBV6-5|-|-
CASSYSLSYEQYF
TGTGCCAGCAGTTACTCACTCTCCTACGAGCAGTACTTC